This T cell receptor (beta chain) derives from a study of blood T cell repertoires in COVID-19. For the study at large: Acute and convalescent COVID-19 specimens originated in the United States, Italy and Spain. The cDNA or gDNA used as material had been derived from T cells, B-cell-depleted T cells, or PBMCs.

As handled by the study authors: Estimation of nucleated cell counts relied on the amplification of reference gene primers. Profiling relied on immunoSEQ multiplex PCR, and the TCRdb table lists in-frame clones only, not all of them. V, J and clone size reflect that table, while D and trimming were determined from the DNA. The table includes around 55,000 clones, roughly 90% detected once. CDR1 LNHDA and CDR2 SQIVND come from the germline V gene (reference sequence). The length of the CDR3 is 15 residues. The V gene lost 3 bases and the J gene lost 2 bases, with 11 bases spanning the gap. This clone was counted between two and nine times.

The chain links TRBV19 to TRBJ1-5; D unclear. The sequencing sample was made of peripheral blood. This clonotype was sampled from a man aged 55 to 69 with active COVID-19. CDR3: CASSMGVEGNQPQHF. DNA of the CDR3: TGTGCCAGTAGTATGGGAGTGGAAGGCAATCAGCCCCAGCATTTT.